A single sample gave rise to the 26 T cell receptor beta chains below, sequenced in a study of cytomegalovirus exposure and HLA in healthy donors. The PCR contained 60 Vbeta and 13 Jbeta primers. Repertoires were generated with immunoSEQ multiplex PCR, while TCRdb's copy carries only in-frame clones and drops some. Seen here are around 190,000 clones, around 90% observed once, and the top ten hold around 1%. The sequenced material came from PBMCs. Receptors originate from a boy younger than 10 in good health and CMV-seronegative.

This rearrangement joins TRBV29-1 to TRBJ1-1; D gene uncertain. Germline-derived CDR1 and CDR2 are SQVTM and ANQGSEA. The CDR3 is 15 amino acids. The V end lost 1 base, the J end lost 1 base, and 13 bases lay between the germline ends. CDR3 DNA sequence: TGCAGCGTTGAAGCCTTCCCCGGGTCGAACACTGAAGCTTTCTTT. Protein sequence: CSVEAFPGSNTEAFF.

This clone was observed once. The chain is built from TRBV6-1 and TRBJ2-7; weak D call: TRBD1 (6 bases). Trimming cost V 10 bases and J 3 bases, with 19 bases left between them. CDR1 is MNHNS and CDR2 is SASEGT in the germline V gene. CDR3 length: 14 amino acids. CDR3 sequence (DNA): TGTGCCACCAAAGAGTACAGGGTAGTCTACGAGCAGTACTTC. Its translation is CATKEYRVVYEQYF.

This clone was counted once. The genes are TRBV5-5 and TRBJ2-7, with 13 bases aligning to TRBD2. Per the germline V gene, CDR1 is SGHKS and CDR2 is YYEKEE (reference sequence). Losses at the gene ends were 0 bases for V and 10 bases for J; bases not matched to a gene: 1. The CDR3 is 13 residues long. CDR3 coding DNA: TGTGCCAGCAGCTTGGGACTAGCGGGGGGCCAGTACTTC. Residues: CASSLGLAGGQYF.

V usage is TRBV18 and J usage is TRBJ1-2, with D uncertain. Trimming left V 2 bases short and J 6 bases short, with 10 bases between. Germline assignment: CDR1 KGHSH and CDR2 LQKENI. The CDR3 spans 13 residues. DNA of the CDR3: TGTGCCAGCTCACCAGGGAGTTTCGATGGCTACACCTTC. This gives the protein CASSPGSFDGYTF.

The V gene is TRBV15, the J gene TRBJ2-5; tentatively, D is TRBD1 (5 bases). TRBJ2-7 matches the DNA end more closely, so the J call is doubtful. There are 15 residues in the CDR3. The germline CDR1 and CDR2 sequences are LNHNV and YYDKDF (reference sequence). The chain's CDR3 is CATSPQWGGRLEQYF. In DNA, the CDR3 is TGTGCCACTTCCCCTCAATGGGGCGGTCGGCTCGAGCAGTACTTC.

The gene calls are TRBV5-1 and TRBJ1-1; D call uncertain. Germline CDR1 SGHRS, CDR2 YFSETQ. The CDR3 contains 15 residues. Trimming took off 4 bases at V and 8 bases at J, with 21 bases between the two ends. CDR3 protein: CASSPEMNLPGEAFF. As DNA, the CDR3 is TGCGCCAGCAGCCCCGAAATGAATCTCCCCGGGGAAGCTTTCTTT.

The V and J genes are TRBV5-1 and TRBJ1-2, with 7 bases identical to TRBD1. V gave up 0 bases and J gave up 7 bases; unmatched junction bases: 3. From germline, CDR1 is SGHRS and CDR2 YFSETQ. This CDR3 is 13 amino acids long. In nucleotides, the CDR3 is TGCGCCAGCAGCTTGGCGACAGGGTCTGGCTACACCTTC. Its protein product is CASSLATGSGYTF.

The chain combines TRBV30 with TRBJ1-1, with 7 bases aligning to TRBD1. Germline-derived CDR1 and CDR2 are GTSNPN and SVGIG (reference sequence). V shed 2 bases, J shed 4 bases, and the junction held 13 bases outside the gene matches. The CDR3 extends over 16 amino acids. CDR3 amino acids: CAWSSRTGLGATEAFF. As DNA, the CDR3 is TGTGCCTGGAGTTCTCGGACAGGCCTTGGGGCCACTGAAGCTTTCTTT.

The gene calls are TRBV7-2 and TRBJ2-4; D might be TRBD2 (5 bases). Trimming stripped 5 bases from V and 2 bases from J, with 16 bases between. The CDR3 sequence is 16 residues long. The V gene's germline CDR1 is SGHTA and CDR2 FQGNSA. CDR3 sequence reads: CASSTPVSGSKNIQYF. CDR3 in DNA: TGTGCCAGCAGCACCCCGGTATCGGGGTCCAAAAACATTCAGTACTTC.

This clone was observed a handful of times. This sequence joins TRBV5-1 and TRBJ2-2; TRBD1 aligns across 9 bases. Per the germline V gene, CDR1 is SGHRS and CDR2 is YFSETQ. V lost 4 bases, J lost 3 bases, and 7 bases stayed unmatched. This CDR3 is 16 amino acids long. The CDR3 DNA is TGCGCCAGCAGCGATCGTGGGACAGGGTACACCGGGGAGCTGTTTTTT. Encoded protein: CASSDRGTGYTGELFF.

V gene TRBV30 combines with J gene TRBJ2-7; D is perhaps TRBD2 (6 bases). The length of the CDR3 is 11 residues. The V end lost 4 bases, the J end lost 6 bases, and 10 bases lay between the germline ends. Germline CDR1 reads GTSNPN; CDR2 reads SVGIG (reference sequence). The CDR3: CAWNRRGEQYF. DNA of the CDR3: TGTGCCTGGAACAGGAGGGGCGAGCAGTACTTC. Based on the CDR3 plus reference TRBV30 and TRBJ2-7, the full variable domain is SQTIHQWPATLVQPVGSPLSLECTVEGTSNPNLYWYRQAAGRGLQLLFYSVGIGQISSEVPQNLSASRPQDRQFILSSKKLLLSDSGFYLCAWNRRGEQYFGPGTRLTVT.

This rearrangement joins TRBV2 to TRBJ1-1; D ambiguous. Trimming removed 6 bases at V and 1 base at J, with 18 bases between. The CDR3 consists of 16 residues. CDR1 and CDR2 from the germline V gene are SNHLY and FYNNEI. CDR3 coding DNA: TGTGCCAGCAGGCATTTGGTACAGCTCCAGAACACTGAAGCTTTCTTT. Protein: CASRHLVQLQNTEAFF.

The genes are TRBV6-1 and TRBJ1-3; tentative D call: TRBD1 (6 bases). From germline, CDR1 is MNHNS and CDR2 SASEGT. CDR3 length: 15 amino acids. The ends were cut back, 7 bases at V and 1 base at J, with 14 bases in the middle. Written as DNA, the CDR3 is TGTGCCAGCACTCAGACAGGTCTTTCTGGAAACACCATATATTTT. Its protein product is CASTQTGLSGNTIYF.

The chain carries TRBV4-2 and TRBJ2-7, with 11 bases aligning to TRBD2. Germline V gives CDR1 LGHNA, CDR2 YNFKEQ. V lost 4 bases, J lost 0 bases, and 8 bases stayed unmatched. The CDR3 loop spans 17 amino acids. CDR3 nucleotides: TGTGCCAGCAGCCGGGGGACTAGCGGAGTGAACTCCTACGAGCAGTACTTC. It codes for CASSRGTSGVNSYEQYF.

This chain links TRBV19 with TRBJ2-5; possible D gene TRBD1, 5 bases. The CDR3 runs 15 residues. Germline assignment: CDR1 LNHDA and CDR2 SQIVND (reference sequence). The V end lost 0 bases, the J end lost 2 bases, and 10 bases lay between the germline ends. CDR3 DNA: TGTGCCAGTAGTATAGATAGCACAGGACAAGAGACCCAGTACTTC. Its translation is CASSIDSTGQETQYF.

The chain joins TRBV5-6 to TRBJ2-7; D ambiguous. V was shortened by 2 bases and J by 0 bases, with 9 bases between the two germline ends. The CDR3 runs to 14 residues. The germline V gene encodes CDR1 SGHDT and CDR2 YYEEEE. DNA of the CDR3: TGTGCCAGCAGCTTATTGGGCAGCTCCTACGAGCAGTACTTC. It is translated as CASSLLGSSYEQYF.

The chain joins TRBV27 to TRBJ1-2, with D perhaps TRBD1 (6 bases). Trimming removed 11 bases at V and 5 bases at J, with 15 bases between. The CDR3 is made up of 12 amino acids. Germline lookup yields CDR1 MNHEY and CDR2 SMNVEV (reference sequence). The CDR3 region has the DNA TGTGCCTCGGGCAGGGGTTCGTATGGCTACACCTTC. It translates to CASGRGSYGYTF.

This chain joins TRBV27 and TRBJ2-3, with D possibly matching TRBD2 (6 bases). V was shortened by 2 bases and J by 7 bases, with 13 bases between the two germline ends. The CDR3 has 14 amino acids. Looked up from germline, CDR1 is MNHEY and CDR2 is SMNVEV (reference sequence). In nucleotides, the CDR3 is TGTGCCAGCAGTTTAGCGGGGATAGTGAATACGCAGTATTTT. It codes for CASSLAGIVNTQYF.

The chain has TRBV5-1 and TRBJ2-5; D unclear. This CDR3 is built from 15 residues. Trimming took 4 bases from V and 0 from J, leaving 13 bases between them. CDR1 SGHRS and CDR2 YFSETQ come from the germline V gene. The CDR3 DNA is TGCGCCAGCAGCCTGCTGGGCACGGACCAAGAGACCCAGTACTTC. As protein: CASSLLGTDQETQYF.

The V call is TRBV7-8, the J call TRBJ2-3, with D perhaps TRBD1 (6 bases). This CDR3 spans 16 amino acids. Germline V gene lookup returns CDR1 SGHVS and CDR2 FQNEAQ. V was shortened by 8 bases and J by 2 bases, with 20 bases between the two germline ends. This CDR3 is CASGGEALPVTDTQYF. The CDR3 nucleotides read TGTGCCAGCGGGGGCGAAGCGCTCCCGGTCACAGATACGCAGTATTTT.

V gene TRBV11-2 combines with J gene TRBJ2-5; maybe TRBD1 (5 bases). The CDR3 contains 15 residues. Trimming removed 3 bases from V and 5 bases from J, with 16 bases in between. CDR1 and CDR2 from the germline V gene are SGHAT and FQNNGV. The CDR3 nucleotides read TGTGCCAGCAGCTTCGGCGGAAGGGGTTCGGAGACCCAGTACTTC. This gives the protein CASSFGGRGSETQYF.

The chain recombines TRBV27 with TRBJ2-3; D is ambiguous. The germline CDR1 and CDR2 sequences are MNHEY and SMNVEV (reference sequence). This CDR3 region has 14 residues. V was clipped by 6 bases and J by 6 bases, with 16 bases between them. CDR3 sequence (DNA): TGTGCCAGCAGATATTTGGGCCCAAGGGATACGCAGTATTTT. Translated: CASRYLGPRDTQYF.

This chain uses TRBV7-2 with TRBJ1-6; D unclear. Trimming shortened V by 1 base and J by 2 bases, and 6 bases separated the two germline ends. Germline V CDR1 and CDR2: SGHTA, FQGNSA. This CDR3 spans 15 amino acids. The CDR3 DNA reads TGTGCCAGCAGCTTAGACATCACCTATAATTCACCCCTCCACTTT. Translated, it gives CASSLDITYNSPLHF.

The chain has TRBV29-1 and TRBJ1-1, with a possible D match to TRBD1 (5 bases). The CDR3 runs 14 residues. Germline V gene lookup returns CDR1 SQVTM and CDR2 ANQGSEA. V lost 3 bases and J 4 bases, leaving 15 bases between the germline ends. The CDR3 DNA reads as TGCAGCGTTGAGGTCAGGGCGGGGACCACTGAAGCTTTCTTT. Residues: CSVEVRAGTTEAFF.

The chain employs TRBV28 and TRBJ1-5; the D is unclear. CDR1 MDHEN and CDR2 SYDVKM come from the germline V gene. The CDR3 loop spans 13 amino acids. Trimming removed 5 bases at V and 9 bases at J, with 14 bases between. Here the CDR3 reads CASSPSLVRPQHF. The CDR3 nucleotides are TGTGCCAGCAGTCCATCACTCGTACGGCCCCAGCATTTT.

The rearrangement uses TRBV14 and TRBJ2-3, with TRBD2 identical over 11 bases. Unmatched junction bases numbered 14, after V lost 3 bases and J lost 0 bases. This CDR3 region has 20 residues. CDR1 SGHDN and CDR2 FVKESK come from the germline V gene. The CDR3 nucleotides are TGTGCCAGCAGCCATTCTAGCGGGGGGCCCTCTCCCATCAGCACAGATACGCAGTATTTT. This encodes CASSHSSGGPSPISTDTQYF.